The rows below give T cell receptor beta chains drawn from one sample of a study of identical twins. TCRdb reprocessed the 5' RACE reads with MiXCR, giving one entry per CDR3 protein. The sample carries a few hundred thousand distinct CDR3 sequences, approximately 12% recorded once. This same sample was also part of a study on yellow fever vaccine responses in identical twins.

The sequenced sample was memory (CD45RO+) T cells sorted from blood. The receptors come from a woman aged 18-29 years in good health. CDR3s include the opening cysteine and the closing phenylalanine or tryptophan. Each record gives: V gene, D gene, clone size, J gene, CDR3 protein, CDR3 DNA. The D gene is left open where the match is weak. Clone size is stated in some rows and not others, as once, few, many or a class when expanded.

TRBV5-6,NA,NA,TRBJ2-5,CASSLVGQGQETQYF,TGTGCCAGCAGCTTGGTAGGACAAGGTCAAGAGACCCAGTACTTC
TRBV28,TRBD1,many,TRBJ1-4,CASSPGTGREKLFF,TGTGCCAGCAGTCCAGGGACAGGGCGGGAAAAACTGTTTTTT
TRBV6-2/TRBV6-3,NA,few,TRBJ2-5,CASSYSGHETQYF,TGTGCCAGCAGTTACTCGGGACACGAGACCCAGTACTTC
TRBV2,TRBD1,few,TRBJ2-1,CASSSPGQGDLRSYNEQFF,TGTGCCAGCAGTTCACCGGGACAGGGGGATCTCAGGTCCTACAATGAGCAGTTCTTC
TRBV11-2,NA,few,TRBJ2-7,CASSPTVAEQYF,TGTGCCAGCAGCCCCACTGTGGCCGAGCAGTACTTC
TRBV3-1,TRBD1,NA,TRBJ1-4,CASRPSGGNEKLFF,TGTGCCAGCAGGCCGTCAGGGGGGAATGAAAAACTGTTTTTT
TRBV12-3/TRBV12-4,TRBD1,NA,TRBJ1-6,CASSLKGQINSPLHF,TGTGCCAGCAGTTTAAAGGGACAGATTAATTCACCCCTCCACTTT
TRBV7-2,NA,few,TRBJ2-2,CASSAWGGDTGELFF,TGTGCCAGCAGCGCCTGGGGAGGCGACACCGGGGAGCTGTTTTTT
TRBV7-2,NA,few,TRBJ2-1,CASSLVAYGEQFF,TGTGCCAGCAGCTTAGTAGCTTATGGGGAGCAGTTCTTC
TRBV5-1,TRBD1,many,TRBJ1-5,CASSLTGMDQPQHF,TGCGCCAGCAGCCTGACAGGGATGGATCAGCCCCAGCATTTT
TRBV4-2,TRBD2,NA,TRBJ2-7,CASSQERGGSSYEQYF,TGTGCCAGCAGCCAAGAACGGGGCGGGAGCTCCTACGAGCAGTACTTC
TRBV28,TRBD1,NA,TRBJ1-2,CASSIGSAGGPIWGYTF,TGTGCCAGCAGCATAGGGTCCGCAGGGGGCCCCATATGGGGCTACACCTTC
TRBV19,NA,few,TRBJ2-1,CASSAPESDEQFF,TGTGCCAGTAGTGCCCCGGAGTCCGATGAGCAGTTCTTC
TRBV10-3,TRBD2,few,TRBJ2-7,CAISETGGKWYEQYF,TGTGCCATCAGTGAAACCGGGGGGAAGTGGTACGAGCAGTACTTC
TRBV6-2/TRBV6-3,TRBD1,few,TRBJ2-3,CASSYTTDRPNTDTQYF,TGTGCCAGCAGTTACACTACGGACAGGCCAAACACAGATACGCAGTATTTT
TRBV6-2/TRBV6-3,TRBD2,many,TRBJ2-7,CASSRAGPYEQYF,TGTGCCAGCTCGCGAGCGGGGCCCTACGAGCAGTACTTC
TRBV6-2/TRBV6-3,NA,few,TRBJ1-5,CASSSWQGDKQPQHF,TGTGCCAGCAGTTCGTGGCAGGGCGACAAGCAGCCCCAGCATTTT
TRBV6-2/TRBV6-3,NA,many,TRBJ2-6,CASSQSSGANVLTF,TGCGCCAGCAGCCAAAGCTCTGGGGCCAACGTCCTGACTTTC
TRBV20-1,NA,many,TRBJ2-7,CSARDGRLLSYEQYF,TGCAGTGCTAGAGACGGACGGTTGCTCTCCTACGAGCAGTACTTC
TRBV18,NA,NA,TRBJ1-5,CASSPPGMQNQPQHF,TGTGCCAGCTCACCACCGGGGATGCAAAATCAGCCCCAGCATTTT
TRBV14,NA,NA,TRBJ2-7,CASSQVRGGGNYEQYF,TGTGCCAGCAGCCAAGTACGCGGAGGAGGGAACTACGAGCAGTACTTC
TRBV2,NA,few,TRBJ1-6,CASSVISPLHF,TGTGCCAGCAGTGTAATTTCACCCCTCCACTTT
TRBV11-2,TRBD1,few,TRBJ2-1,CASSPQNRGLYNEQFF,TGTGCCAGCAGCCCCCAAAACAGGGGATTATACAATGAGCAGTTCTTC
TRBV28,NA,NA,TRBJ1-1,CASSVDPNTKAFF,TGTGCCAGCAGTGTCGACCCCAACACTAAAGCTTTCTTT
TRBV29-1,TRBD1,many,TRBJ2-1,CSVHGQGRTYNEQFF,TGCAGCGTCCATGGACAGGGCCGGACCTACAATGAGCAGTTCTTC
TRBV12-3/TRBV12-4,TRBD1,few,TRBJ1-5,CASSYTGGDQPQHF,TGTGCCAGCAGTTACACAGGGGGCGATCAGCCCCAGCATTTT
TRBV4-3,NA,NA,TRBJ2-5,CASSQVMEGPQYF,TGCGCCAGCAGCCAAGTGATGGAGGGGCCCCAGTACTTC
TRBV2,NA,few,TRBJ1-2,CASSLSGEYAGYTF,TGTGCCAGCAGTCTGTCAGGGGAATACGCTGGCTACACCTTC
TRBV3-1,TRBD2,few,TRBJ2-1,CASSQAAGDYNEQFF,TGTGCCAGCAGCCAAGCAGCGGGAGACTACAATGAGCAGTTCTTC
TRBV20-1,NA,few,TRBJ2-7,CSARSPRSYEQYF,TGCAGTGCTCGCTCTCCCCGGAGCTACGAGCAGTACTTC
TRBV9,NA,NA,TRBJ2-5,CASSPQLGGYQETQYF,TGTGCCAGCAGCCCACAACTAGGAGGGTACCAAGAGACCCAGTACTTC
TRBV6-1,NA,few,TRBJ2-5,CASSPSAVRVETQYF,TGTGCCAGCAGTCCTTCTGCAGTACGAGTAGAGACCCAGTACTTC
TRBV7-9,TRBD2,many,TRBJ2-7,CASSTSGGSYEQYF,TGTGCCAGCAGCACTAGCGGGGGCTCCTACGAGCAGTACTTC
TRBV5-1,TRBD1,few,TRBJ2-1,CASSLVQGANNEQFF,TGCGCCAGCAGCTTGGTACAGGGGGCTAACAATGAGCAGTTCTTC
TRBV29-1,NA,many,TRBJ2-5,CSVEEITAQETQYF,TGCAGCGTTGAAGAAATAACAGCACAAGAGACCCAGTACTTC
TRBV15,NA,few,TRBJ2-7,CATSREGVEFDEQYF,TGTGCCACCAGCAGAGAGGGGGTCGAATTCGACGAGCAGTACTTC
TRBV12-3/TRBV12-4,NA,few,TRBJ1-5,CASSDKNQPQHF,TGTGCCAGCAGTGATAAAAATCAGCCCCAGCATTTT
TRBV14,NA,few,TRBJ2-3,CASSQVASTQYF,TGTGCCAGCAGCCAAGTAGCGAGTACGCAGTATTTT
TRBV5-6,NA,NA,TRBJ2-7,CASSGAPSYEQYF,TGTGCCAGCAGCGGGGCCCCCTCCTACGAGCAGTACTTC
TRBV6-1,NA,few,TRBJ2-1,CASTEGSFSYNEQFF,TGTGCCAGCACGGAAGGAAGTTTCTCCTACAATGAGCAGTTCTTC
TRBV15,TRBD1,NA,TRBJ2-7,CATSRGTGPDEQYF,TGTGCCACCTCCAGAGGGACAGGGCCAGACGAGCAGTACTTC
TRBV5-1,TRBD1,many,TRBJ1-2,CASSSTPGTGVGGYTF,TGCGCCAGCAGCTCCACCCCAGGGACAGGGGTGGGTGGCTACACCTTC
TRBV4-2,TRBD2,NA,TRBJ2-7,CASSQDRRGGAQYF,TGTGCCAGCAGCCAAGACAGACGGGGGGGCGCGCAGTACTTC
TRBV20-1,TRBD1,NA,TRBJ2-7,CSARPGTGARYEQYF,TGCAGTGCTAGACCCGGGACAGGGGCGAGATACGAGCAGTACTTC
TRBV7-3,NA,NA,TRBJ1-1,CASSFNSRGEAFF,TGTGCCAGCAGCTTCAATTCGCGTGGGGAAGCTTTCTTT
TRBV7-2,NA,NA,TRBJ2-1,CASSLAWTRGNEQFF,TGTGCCAGCAGCTTAGCGTGGACCCGGGGGAATGAGCAGTTCTTC
TRBV9,TRBD2,many,TRBJ2-1,CASSAKAGGRYNEQFF,TGTGCCAGCAGCGCCAAAGCGGGAGGGCGATACAATGAGCAGTTCTTC
TRBV12-3/TRBV12-4,NA,NA,TRBJ1-6,CASSSLRTANSPLHF,TGTGCCAGCAGTTCCCTCCGGACTGCAAATTCACCCCTCCACTTT
TRBV29-1,NA,many,TRBJ2-7,CSVVAEYSYEQYF,TGCAGCGTTGTGGCAGAGTACTCCTACGAGCAGTACTTC
TRBV10-3,TRBD2,few,TRBJ2-7,CAITATSGRPYEQYF,TGTGCCATCACCGCAACTAGCGGAAGACCCTACGAGCAGTACTTC
TRBV5-6,NA,many,TRBJ1-4,CASSFYSNEKLFF,TGTGCCAGCAGCTTCTACAGTAATGAAAAACTGTTTTTT
TRBV28,NA,few,TRBJ2-6,CASSLVRASSGANVLTF,TGTGCCAGCAGTTTAGTGCGGGCCAGCTCTGGGGCCAACGTCCTGACTTTC
TRBV25-1,TRBD1,NA,TRBJ2-7,CASSENFGQGYEQYF,TGTGCCAGCAGTGAAAATTTTGGACAGGGCTACGAGCAGTACTTC
TRBV5-1,TRBD2,NA,TRBJ2-1,CASRSGGAGNEQFF,TGCGCCAGCCGGAGCGGGGGGGCCGGGAATGAGCAGTTCTTC
TRBV5-4,NA,once,TRBJ2-7,CASSLRQAGSYEQYF,TGTGCCAGCAGCTTGAGACAGGCTGGCTCCTACGAGCAGTACTTC
TRBV11-1,TRBD1,few,TRBJ2-7,CASSLLRTGKLSSYEQYF,TGTGCCAGCAGCCTCCTTAGGACAGGGAAACTTTCCTCCTACGAGCAGTACTTC
TRBV4-3,TRBD2,many,TRBJ2-1,CASSPGMGLASDEQFF,TGCGCCAGCAGCCCGGGGATGGGACTAGCATCGGATGAGCAGTTCTTC
TRBV20-1,TRBD2,NA,TRBJ2-3,CSANGLAGDRTDTQYF,TGCAGTGCTAACGGACTAGCGGGGGATAGAACAGATACGCAGTATTTT